This T cell receptor (beta chain) was captured by sequencing in a study of cytomegalovirus exposure and HLA in healthy donors. Primers: 60 Vbeta forward and 13 Jbeta reverse. This table comes from immunoSEQ multiplex PCR, and its TCRdb copy is limited to in-frame clones, with some not included. Of roughly 240,000 clones in the sample, more than 75% are singletons; the top ten hold more than 5%. V was shortened by 8 bases and J by 0 bases, with 6 bases between the two germline ends. This CDR3 contains 12 residues. Germline V gene data show CDR1 as KGHSH and CDR2 as LQKENI. This TCR derives from a woman in her thirties or forties in good health and CMV-seropositive. Sequencing input: PBMCs. V gene TRBV18 combines with J gene TRBJ2-3, with D uncertain. CDR3: CASRTSTDTQYF. The CDR3 DNA sequence: TGTGCCAGCAGAACTAGCACAGATACGCAGTATTTT.